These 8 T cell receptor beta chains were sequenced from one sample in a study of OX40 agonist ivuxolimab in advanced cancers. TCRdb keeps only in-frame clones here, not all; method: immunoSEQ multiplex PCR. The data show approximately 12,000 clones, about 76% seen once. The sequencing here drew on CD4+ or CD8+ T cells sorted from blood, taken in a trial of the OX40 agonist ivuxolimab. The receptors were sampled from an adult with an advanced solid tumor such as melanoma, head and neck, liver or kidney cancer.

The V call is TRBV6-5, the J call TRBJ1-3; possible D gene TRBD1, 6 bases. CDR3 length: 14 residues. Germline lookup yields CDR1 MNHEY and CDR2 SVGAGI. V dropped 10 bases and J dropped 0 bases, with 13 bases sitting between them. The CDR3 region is CATLGADSGNTIYF. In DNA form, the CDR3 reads TGTGCCACCCTGGGGGCGGACTCTGGAAACACCATATATTTT.

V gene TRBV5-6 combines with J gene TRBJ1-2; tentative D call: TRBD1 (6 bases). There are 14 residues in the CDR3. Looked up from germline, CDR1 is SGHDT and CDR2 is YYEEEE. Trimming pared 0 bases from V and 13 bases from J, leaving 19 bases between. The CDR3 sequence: CASSLVRGAGGCTF. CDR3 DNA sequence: TGTGCCAGCAGCTTGGTTAGGGGGGCAGGAGGGTGCACCTTC.

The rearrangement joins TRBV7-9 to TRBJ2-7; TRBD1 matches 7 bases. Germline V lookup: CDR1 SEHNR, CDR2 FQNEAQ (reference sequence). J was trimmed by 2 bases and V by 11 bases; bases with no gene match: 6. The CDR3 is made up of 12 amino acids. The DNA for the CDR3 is TGTGCCTCCGAGGGGGCTACCTACGAGCAGTACGTC. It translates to CASEGATYEQYV.

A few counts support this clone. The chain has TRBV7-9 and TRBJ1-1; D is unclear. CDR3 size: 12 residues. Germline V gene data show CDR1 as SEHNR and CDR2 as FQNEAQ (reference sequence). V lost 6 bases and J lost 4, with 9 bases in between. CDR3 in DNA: TGTGCCAGCAGTCTTATAAGCACTGAAGCTTTCTTT. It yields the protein CASSLISTEAFF.

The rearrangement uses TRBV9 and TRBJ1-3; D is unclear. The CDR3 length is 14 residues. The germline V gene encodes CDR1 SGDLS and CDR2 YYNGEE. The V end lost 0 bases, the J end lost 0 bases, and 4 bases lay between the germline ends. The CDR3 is CASSVASSGNTIYF. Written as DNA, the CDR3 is TGTGCCAGCAGCGTAGCCAGCTCTGGAAACACCATATATTTT. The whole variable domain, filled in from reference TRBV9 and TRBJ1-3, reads DSGVTQTPKHLITATGQRVTLRCSPRSGDLSVYWYQQSLDQGLQFLIQYYNGEERAKGNILERFSAQQFPDLHSELNLSSLELGDSALYFCASSVASSGNTIYFGEGSWLTVV.

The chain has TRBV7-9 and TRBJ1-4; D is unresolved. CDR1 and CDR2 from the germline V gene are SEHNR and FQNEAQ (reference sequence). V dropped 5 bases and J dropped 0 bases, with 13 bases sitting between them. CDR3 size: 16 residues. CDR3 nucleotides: TGTGCCAGCAGCACACCCGACGCCCCAACTAATGAAAAACTGTTTTTT. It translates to CASSTPDAPTNEKLFF.

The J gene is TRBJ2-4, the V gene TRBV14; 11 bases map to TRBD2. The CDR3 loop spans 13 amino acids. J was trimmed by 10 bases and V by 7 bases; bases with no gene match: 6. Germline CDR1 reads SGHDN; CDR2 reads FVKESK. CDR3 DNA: TGTGCCAGCAAGCCCGGGACTAGCGGTATTCAGTACTTC. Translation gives CASKPGTSGIQYF.

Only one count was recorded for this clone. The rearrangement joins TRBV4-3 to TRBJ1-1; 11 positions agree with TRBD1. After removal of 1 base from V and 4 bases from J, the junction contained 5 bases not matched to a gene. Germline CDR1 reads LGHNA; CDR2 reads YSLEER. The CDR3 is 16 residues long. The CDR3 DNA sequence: TGCGCCAGCAGCCAAGGCTGGGGGACAGGGGGCACTGAAGCTTTCTTT. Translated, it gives CASSQGWGTGGTEAFF.